This T cell receptor (beta chain) originates from a study of type 1 regulatory T cells. Overall study: T-allo10 is a Tr1-enriched, alloantigen-specific CD4 T cell product made in vitro.

The CDR3 length is 12 residues. Germline V gene lookup returns CDR1 SEHNR and CDR2 FQNEAQ (reference sequence). V lost 4 bases and J 15 bases, leaving 16 bases between the germline ends. MiXCR was run by TCRdb on the reads, yielding one entry per CDR3 protein. Counted here are 75,000 to 100,000 distinct CDR3 sequences, 25% to 40% occurring once; the ten biggest clones make up roughly 2.4%. This sequence joins TRBV7-9 and TRBJ2-1; D not resolved. The specimen sequenced was CD4+ T cells, either the whole sample or a sorted fraction (not recorded which). This TCR was recovered from a human donor in good health. The CDR3 spells CASSSEAGYRFF. In DNA, the CDR3 is TGTGCCAGCAGCTCAGAGGCCGGATATCGGTTCTTC.